This T cell receptor beta chain was identified during a study of shared clonotypes between healthy human individuals. The V gene's germline CDR1 is SGHVS and CDR2 FNYEAQ. This CDR3 region has 13 residues. Trimming left V 2 bases short and J 3 bases short, with 8 bases between. The protocol was immunoSEQ multiplex PCR, while the TCRdb copy is restricted to in-frame clones and leaves out a portion. The sample shows roughly 2,000,000 clones, approximately 95% of them seen only once. Naive CD8 isolation took CD45RO-negative cells positively selected for CCR7 and excluded terminally differentiated effector memory CD45RA+ cells. The donor cohort consisted entirely of Caucasian adults residing in Nashville, Tennessee. As for this clone: Other DNA sequences within the sample encode an identical CDR3.

The sequencing sample was made of naive CD8+ T cells sorted from blood. The rearrangement uses TRBV7-6 and TRBJ2-7; D is ambiguous. The origin of this receptor is a man younger than 35 in good health. CDR3: CASSLSGNYEQYF. In DNA, the CDR3 is TGTGCCAGCAGCTTATCTGGAAACTACGAGCAGTACTTC.